This T cell receptor beta chain was captured by sequencing in a study of blood T cell repertoires in COVID-19. CDR1 is LGHDT and CDR2 is YNNKEL in the germline V gene (reference sequence). Trimming removed 1 base from V and 1 base from J, with 16 bases in between. The CDR3 sequence is 17 residues long. The study drew participants aged about 18 to 89 years from approximately 25 US areas. Clones were sequenced by immunoSEQ multiplex PCR, and TCRdb holds only the in-frame ones, with some missing. The sample records approximately 100,000 clones, 80% to 90% being singletons. The chain has TRBV3-1 (or the pseudogene TRBV3-2) and TRBJ2-5, with D possibly being TRBD2 (5 bases). The sequenced material came from PBMCs or T cells enriched from blood (not recorded which). This receptor was obtained from a woman between 45 and 65 years old who had recovered from COVID-19. DNA for the CDR3: TGTGCCAGCAGCCAAGTCATGAGCGGAAGACGCCAAGAGACCCAGTACTTC. This encodes CASSQVMSGRRQETQYF.